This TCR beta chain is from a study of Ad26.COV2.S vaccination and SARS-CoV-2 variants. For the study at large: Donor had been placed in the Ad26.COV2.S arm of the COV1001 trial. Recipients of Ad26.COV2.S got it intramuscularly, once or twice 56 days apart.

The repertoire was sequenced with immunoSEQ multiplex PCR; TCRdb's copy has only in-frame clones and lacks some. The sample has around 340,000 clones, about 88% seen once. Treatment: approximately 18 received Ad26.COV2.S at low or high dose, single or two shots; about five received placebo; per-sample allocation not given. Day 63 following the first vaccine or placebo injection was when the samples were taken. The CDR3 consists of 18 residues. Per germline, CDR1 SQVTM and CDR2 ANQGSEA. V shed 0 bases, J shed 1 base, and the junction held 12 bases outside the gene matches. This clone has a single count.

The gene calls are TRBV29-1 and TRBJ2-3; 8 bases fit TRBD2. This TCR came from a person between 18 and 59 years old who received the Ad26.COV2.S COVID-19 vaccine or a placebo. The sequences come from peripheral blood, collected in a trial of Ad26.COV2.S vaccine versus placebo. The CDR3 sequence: CSVEDRSGKGFGTDTQYF. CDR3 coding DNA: TGCAGCGTTGAAGATCGTAGCGGGAAGGGGTTCGGCACAGATACGCAGTATTTT.